Presented here are 16 T cell receptor beta chains from one specimen sequenced in a study of long-term antiretroviral therapy in people with HIV. Researchers ran immunoSEQ v3.0 at survey level. The repertoire was sequenced with immunoSEQ multiplex PCR; TCRdb's copy has only in-frame clones and lacks some. Of around 20,000 clones in the sample, approximately 82% were seen once. The source was unsorted PBMCs, collected 0.5 years before starting antiretroviral therapy. The receptors originated from a woman in her 50s with HIV.

This clone was counted only a few times. The chain's CDR3 is CAGRQEPSNEQFF. As DNA, the CDR3 is TGTGCCGGCCGACAGGAACCTTCTAATGAGCAGTTCTTC. The chain joins TRBV6-1 to TRBJ2-1; D perhaps matches TRBD1 (6 bases). Per germline, CDR1 MNHNS and CDR2 SASEGT. V lost 11 bases, J lost 7 bases, and 18 bases lay in between. The CDR3 contains 13 residues.

V is TRBV9 and J is TRBJ1-2; unclear D gene. The V end lost 3 bases, the J end lost 6 bases, and 15 bases lay between the germline ends. Germline V gene lookup returns CDR1 SGDLS and CDR2 YYNGEE. The CDR3 runs to 14 residues. Written as DNA, the CDR3 is TGTGCCAGCAGCGACCCCGGACCCATCCATGGCTACACCTTC. Encoded protein: CASSDPGPIHGYTF.

CDR3 coding DNA: TGCAGCGTTGAAAGGAGGAACACTGAAGCTTTCTTT. Protein product: CSVERRNTEAFF. V gene TRBV29-1 combines with J gene TRBJ1-1; D gene uncertain. The CDR3 extends over 12 amino acids. In germline, CDR1 is SQVTM, CDR2 ANQGSEA. V was trimmed by 2 bases and J by 1 base, leaving 5 bases between them.

The gene calls are TRBV7-6 and TRBJ1-5; D might be TRBD1 (5 bases). Trimming cost V 1 base and J 7 bases, with 11 bases left between them. CDR3 length: 14 residues. CDR1 SGHVS and CDR2 FNYEAQ come from the germline V gene. CDR3 DNA sequence: TGTGCCAGCAGCTTAGTTAGGGGCAGCCAGCCCCAGCATTTT. Protein product: CASSLVRGSQPQHF.

In DNA, the CDR3 is TGTGCCAGCAGTGACCAGTCGAACACCGGGGAGCTGTTTTTT. Translated: CASSDQSNTGELFF. V usage is TRBV6-4 and J usage is TRBJ2-2, with D unclear. CDR1 is MRHNA and CDR2 is SNTAGT in the germline V gene. Trimming pared 2 bases from V and 0 bases from J, leaving 4 bases between. The CDR3 has 14 residues.

The gene calls are TRBV6-5 and TRBJ1-2, with D maybe TRBD1 (6 bases). Germline V gives CDR1 MNHEY, CDR2 SVGAGI. The CDR3 sequence is 16 residues long. V lost 0 bases to trimming and J lost 8 bases, with 19 bases between them. CDR3 in DNA: TGTGCCAGCAGTTACTCGGGGACAAGGGGCTCGGTCGGCTACACCTTC. This codes for CASSYSGTRGSVGYTF.

This clone showed up just once. The genes are TRBV11-2 and TRBJ2-5; no clear D. CDR1 is SGHAT and CDR2 is FQNNGV in the germline V gene. CDR3 size: 10 residues. The V and J ends lost 6 bases and 4 bases respectively, with 3 bases between them. The CDR3 loop reads CASRGETQYF. In nucleotides, the CDR3 is TGTGCCAGCAGGGGAGAGACCCAGTACTTC.

The rearrangement uses TRBV4-1 and TRBJ1-1; D ambiguous. This CDR3 is 13 amino acids long. V was cut by 3 bases and J by 1 base, with 6 bases left in between. The germline V gene has CDR1 MGHRA and CDR2 YSYEKL. CDR3 region: CASSHGWNTEAFF. The CDR3, as DNA: TGCGCCAGCAGCCATGGCTGGAACACTGAAGCTTTCTTT.

This chain joins TRBV28 and TRBJ1-5, with a possible D match to TRBD1 (5 bases). Trimming removed 8 bases at V and 4 bases at J, with 15 bases between. Germline CDR1 reads MDHEN; CDR2 reads SYDVKM. The CDR3 consists of 14 residues. CDR3 DNA sequence: TGTGCCAGCCAGATTGGGACGGGAAATCAGCCCCAGCATTTT. It is translated as CASQIGTGNQPQHF. Variable domain in full (rest from reference TRBV28 and TRBJ1-5): DVKVTQSSRYLVKRTGEKVFLECVQDMDHENMFWYRQDPGLGLRLIYFSYDVKMKEKGDIPEGYSVSREKKERFSLILESASTNQTSMYLCASQIGTGNQPQHFGDGTRLSIL.

This clone was counted a few times. The chain combines TRBV19 with TRBJ2-7, with no clear D. This CDR3 is 13 amino acids long. V lost 5 bases to trimming and J lost 4 bases, with 12 bases between them. Germline CDR1 reads LNHDA; CDR2 reads SQIVND (reference sequence). CDR3 in DNA: TGTGCCAGTAGTCCCTCAGGAACTTACGAGCAGTACTTC. Encoded protein: CASSPSGTYEQYF. The whole variable domain, remainder taken from reference TRBV19 and TRBJ2-7, is DGGITQSPKYLFRKEGQNVTLSCEQNLNHDAMYWYRQDPGQGLRLIYYSQIVNDFQKGDIAEGYSVSREKKESFPLTVTSAQKNPTAFYLCASSPSGTYEQYFGPGTRLTVT.

The chain couples TRBV15 to TRBJ1-1; D unclear. Germline V lookup: CDR1 LNHNV, CDR2 YYDKDF (reference sequence). The CDR3 totals 15 residues. Deletions cut 0 bases from V and 0 bases from J, with 8 bases between. The CDR3 region has the DNA TGTGCCACCAGCAGAGATGCGATGGTGAACACTGAAGCTTTCTTT. Its translation is CATSRDAMVNTEAFF.

V gene TRBV9 combines with J gene TRBJ1-1, with unresolved D. This CDR3 comprises 13 residues. Germline CDR1 and CDR2: SGDLS and YYNGEE. V lost 5 bases to trimming and J lost 3 bases, with 11 bases between them. The CDR3 here is CASRGWSDTEAFF. For the CDR3, the DNA is TGTGCCAGCAGAGGGTGGTCGGACACTGAAGCTTTCTTT.

This chain links TRBV19 with TRBJ1-2; 12 bases agree with TRBD1. The CDR3 consists of 16 residues. The junction had 8 bases not matched to a gene; V was cut back by 6 bases and J by 3 bases. From germline, CDR1 is LNHDA and CDR2 SQIVND (reference sequence). The CDR3 DNA sequence: TGTGCCAGTAGATCCGGGACAGGGGGCAGAGACTATGGCTACACCTTC. It encodes CASRSGTGGRDYGYTF.

V is TRBV4-2 and J is TRBJ1-4; 7 bases fit TRBD1. This CDR3 comprises 16 residues. Per the germline V gene, CDR1 is LGHNA and CDR2 is YNFKEQ. The V segment lost 4 bases and the J segment 8 bases; nucleotides outside the gene matches: 13. The CDR3 DNA follows: TGTGCCAGCAGCCGCCCAACAGACAGGGAGATCGAAAAACTGTTTTTT. Its protein product is CASSRPTDREIEKLFF.

This chain joins TRBV7-2 and TRBJ2-1; 9 positions match TRBD2. CDR1 is SGHTA, CDR2 FQGNSA, per germline. The CDR3 covers 14 residues. Losses at the gene ends were 5 bases for V and 6 bases for J; bases not matched to a gene: 5. CDR3 DNA sequence: TGTGCCAGCAGCCCTAGCGGGGTCGGCAATGAGCAGTTCTTC. Translation gives CASSPSGVGNEQFF.

The chain uses TRBV28 and TRBJ1-5; weak D call: TRBD1 (5 bases). CDR3 length: 17 amino acids. V shed 0 bases and J shed 4 bases, with 16 bases lying between them. Germline V gene lookup returns CDR1 MDHEN and CDR2 SYDVKM. The CDR3: CASSLWQGGWENQPQHF. The DNA of the CDR3 is TGTGCCAGCAGTTTATGGCAGGGAGGGTGGGAAAATCAGCCCCAGCATTTT. Based on the CDR3 plus reference TRBV28 and TRBJ1-5, the full variable domain is DVKVTQSSRYLVKRTGEKVFLECVQDMDHENMFWYRQDPGLGLRLIYFSYDVKMKEKGDIPEGYSVSREKKERFSLILESASTNQTSMYLCASSLWQGGWENQPQHFGDGTRLSIL.